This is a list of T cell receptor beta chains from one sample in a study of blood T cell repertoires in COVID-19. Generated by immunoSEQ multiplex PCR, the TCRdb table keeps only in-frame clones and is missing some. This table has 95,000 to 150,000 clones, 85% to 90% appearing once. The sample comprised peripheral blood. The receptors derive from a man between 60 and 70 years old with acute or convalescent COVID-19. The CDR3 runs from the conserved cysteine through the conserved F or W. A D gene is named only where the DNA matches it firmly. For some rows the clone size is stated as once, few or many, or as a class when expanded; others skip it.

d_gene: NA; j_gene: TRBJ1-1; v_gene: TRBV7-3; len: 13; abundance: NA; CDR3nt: TGTGCCAGCAGCTTACACAGAGACACTGAAGCTTTCTTT; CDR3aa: CASSLHRDTEAFF
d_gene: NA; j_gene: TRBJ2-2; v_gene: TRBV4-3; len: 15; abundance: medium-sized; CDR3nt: TGCGCCAGCAGCCAAGATATAACAGGACGCGGGGAGCTGTTTTTT; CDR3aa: CASSQDITGRGELFF
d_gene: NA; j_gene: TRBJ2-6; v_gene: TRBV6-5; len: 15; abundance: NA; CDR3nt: TGTGCCAGCAATGTGGGACTCTCTGGGGCCAACGTCCTGACTTTC; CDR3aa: CASNVGLSGANVLTF
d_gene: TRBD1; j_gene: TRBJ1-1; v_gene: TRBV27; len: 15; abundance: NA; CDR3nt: TGTGCCAGCAGTCCGAGGACAGGGACGAACACTGAAGCTTTCTTT; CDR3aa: CASSPRTGTNTEAFF
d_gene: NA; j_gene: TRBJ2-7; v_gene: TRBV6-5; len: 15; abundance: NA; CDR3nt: TGTGCCAGCAGTTACTCAGAGGACAGTGGCCTCTCAAACGTCTTC; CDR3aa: CASSYSEDSGLSNVF
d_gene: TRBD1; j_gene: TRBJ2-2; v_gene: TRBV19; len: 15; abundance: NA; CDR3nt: TGTGCCAGTAGTATGTTGGGGACAGGGCCCGGGGAGCTGTTTTTT; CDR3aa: CASSMLGTGPGELFF
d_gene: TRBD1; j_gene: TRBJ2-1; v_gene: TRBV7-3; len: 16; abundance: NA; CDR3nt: TGTGCCAGCAGCTTATCCGAGACAGGGGTGCTGGGTGAGCAGTTCTTC; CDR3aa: CASSLSETGVLGEQFF
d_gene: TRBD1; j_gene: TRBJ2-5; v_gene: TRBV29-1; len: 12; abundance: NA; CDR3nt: TGCAGCGTCCACAGGGGGAAAGAGACCCAGTACTTC; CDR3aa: CSVHRGKETQYF
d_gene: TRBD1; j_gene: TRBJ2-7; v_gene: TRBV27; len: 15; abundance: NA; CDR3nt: TGTGCCAGCAGTCGCCGGGGACAGGGGAATTACGAGCAGTACTTC; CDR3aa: CASSRRGQGNYEQYF
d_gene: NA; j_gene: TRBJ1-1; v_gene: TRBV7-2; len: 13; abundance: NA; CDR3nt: TGTGCCAGCAGCTTAGAGCCGGGGGGTGAAGCTTTCTTT; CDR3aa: CASSLEPGGEAFF
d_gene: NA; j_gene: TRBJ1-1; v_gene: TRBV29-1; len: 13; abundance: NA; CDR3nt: TGCGTTCACCAGGCAGCCCCGAACACTGAAGCTTTCTTT; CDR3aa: CVHQAAPNTEAFF
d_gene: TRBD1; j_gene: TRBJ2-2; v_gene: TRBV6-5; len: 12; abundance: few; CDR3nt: TGTGCCACCACAGGGGTAGCCGGGGAGCTGTTTTTT; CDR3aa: CATTGVAGELFF
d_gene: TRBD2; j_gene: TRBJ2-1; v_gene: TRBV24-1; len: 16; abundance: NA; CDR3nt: TGTGCCACCAGTGATTTCCAGCGGGAGTCGAACAATGAGCAGTTCTTC; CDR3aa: CATSDFQRESNNEQFF
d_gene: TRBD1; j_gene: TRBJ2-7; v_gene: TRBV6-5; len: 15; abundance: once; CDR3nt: TGTGCCAGCAGTCCCGGGACAGGGGATAGGTACGAGCAGTACTTC; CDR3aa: CASSPGTGDRYEQYF
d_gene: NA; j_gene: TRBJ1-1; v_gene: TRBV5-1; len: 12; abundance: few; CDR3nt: TGCGCCAGCAGCTTGGACGTCAGGCAAGCTTTCTTT; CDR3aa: CASSLDVRQAFF
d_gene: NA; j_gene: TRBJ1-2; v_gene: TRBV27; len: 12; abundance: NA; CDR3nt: TGTGCCAGCAGGGGAACGGGATATGGCTACACCTTC; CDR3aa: CASRGTGYGYTF
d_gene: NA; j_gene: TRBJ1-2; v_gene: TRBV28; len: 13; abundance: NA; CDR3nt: TGTGCCAGCAGTTTAGCCGGGGTTCGGGGCTACACCTTC; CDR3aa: CASSLAGVRGYTF
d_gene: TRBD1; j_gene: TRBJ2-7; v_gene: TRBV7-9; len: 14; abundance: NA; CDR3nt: TGTGCCAGCAGCTTAGTGGCAGGGGGCTACGAGCAGTACTTC; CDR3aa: CASSLVAGGYEQYF
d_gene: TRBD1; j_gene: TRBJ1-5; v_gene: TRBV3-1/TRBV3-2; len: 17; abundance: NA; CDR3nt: TGTGCCAGCAGCCAAGGCAACAGGGGCCGGCTTAGCCAGCCCCAGCATTTT; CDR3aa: CASSQGNRGRLSQPQHF
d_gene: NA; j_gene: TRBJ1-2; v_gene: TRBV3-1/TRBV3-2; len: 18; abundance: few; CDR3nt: TGTGCCAGCAGCCAACATGGCCTGGACAGCCTCACTAACTATGGCTACACCTTC; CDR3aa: CASSQHGLDSLTNYGYTF
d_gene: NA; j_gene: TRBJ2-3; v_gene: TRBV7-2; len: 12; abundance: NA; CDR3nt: TGTGCCAGCAGCGTAACAGGAGTCCCGCAGTATTTT; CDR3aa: CASSVTGVPQYF
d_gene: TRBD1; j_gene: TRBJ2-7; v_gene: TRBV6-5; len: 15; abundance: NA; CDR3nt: TGTGCCAGCACCTCAGACAGGGAAGGTTGGGGTGAGCAGTACTTC; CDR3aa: CASTSDREGWGEQYF
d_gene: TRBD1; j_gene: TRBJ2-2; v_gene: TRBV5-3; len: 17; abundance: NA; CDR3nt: TGTGCCAGAAGCCCATGGGACAGGGGAAAAGGGCCCGGGGAGCTGTTTTTT; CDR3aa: CARSPWDRGKGPGELFF
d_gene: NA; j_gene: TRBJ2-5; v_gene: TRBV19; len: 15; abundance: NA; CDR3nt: TGTGCCAGTAGTATAGGGGCAGCCTTGGTGGAGACCCAGTACTTC; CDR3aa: CASSIGAALVETQYF
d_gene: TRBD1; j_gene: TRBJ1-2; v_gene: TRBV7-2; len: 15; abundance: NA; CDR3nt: TGTGCCAGCAGCTTAGAGTCGTGGACAGGGGATGGCTACACCTTC; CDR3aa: CASSLESWTGDGYTF
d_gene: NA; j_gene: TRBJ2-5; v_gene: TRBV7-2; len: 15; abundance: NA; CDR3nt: TGTGCCAGCAGCTTATCCGAACAGCTTGGCGAGACCCAGTACTTC; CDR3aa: CASSLSEQLGETQYF
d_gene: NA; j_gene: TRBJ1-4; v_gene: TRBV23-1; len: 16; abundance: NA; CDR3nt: TGCGCCAGCAGTCAATCTTCGGGGTCGACTAATGAAAAACTGTTTTTT; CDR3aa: CASSQSSGSTNEKLFF
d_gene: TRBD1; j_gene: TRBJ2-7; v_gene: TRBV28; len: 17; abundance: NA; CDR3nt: TGTGCCAGCAGTTGGACAGGGGAGGGGGCCGGGTCCTACGAGCAGTACTTC; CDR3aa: CASSWTGEGAGSYEQYF
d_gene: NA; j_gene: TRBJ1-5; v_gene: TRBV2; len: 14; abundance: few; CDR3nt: TGTGCCAGCAGTGAACTAAGGGGGGGTCAGCCCCAGCATTTT; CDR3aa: CASSELRGGQPQHF
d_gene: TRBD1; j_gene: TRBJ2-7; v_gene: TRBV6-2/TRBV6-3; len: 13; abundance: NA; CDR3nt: TGTGCCAGCAGCTCGGGACAGTCCTACGAGCAGTACTTC; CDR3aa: CASSSGQSYEQYF
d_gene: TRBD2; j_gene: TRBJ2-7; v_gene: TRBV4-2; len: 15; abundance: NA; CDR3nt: TGTGCCAGCAGCCAGCAGACTAGCGGATCCTACGAGCAGTACTTC; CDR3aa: CASSQQTSGSYEQYF
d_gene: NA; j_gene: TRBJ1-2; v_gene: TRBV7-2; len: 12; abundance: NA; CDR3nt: TGTGCCTGCAGTGTGCAGGACTATGGCTACACCTTC; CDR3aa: CACSVQDYGYTF
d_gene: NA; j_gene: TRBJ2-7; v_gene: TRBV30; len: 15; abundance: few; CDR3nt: TGTGCCTGGAGTGTATACGCGGGGAGCTCCTACGAGCAGTACTTC; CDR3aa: CAWSVYAGSSYEQYF
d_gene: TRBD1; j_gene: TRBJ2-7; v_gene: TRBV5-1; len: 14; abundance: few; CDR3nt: TGCGCCAGCAGCTTGACAGGGGAAGTCAACGAGCAGTACTTC; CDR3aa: CASSLTGEVNEQYF
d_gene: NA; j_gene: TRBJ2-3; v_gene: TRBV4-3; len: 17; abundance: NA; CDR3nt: TGCGCCAGCAGCCAAGAACCCCTTGGAGGGGGCTCAGATACGCAGTATTTT; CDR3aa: CASSQEPLGGGSDTQYF
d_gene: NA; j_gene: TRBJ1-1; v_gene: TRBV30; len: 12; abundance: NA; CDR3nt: TGTGCCTGGAGTACCAGGCCGACGGAAGCTTTCTTT; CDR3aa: CAWSTRPTEAFF
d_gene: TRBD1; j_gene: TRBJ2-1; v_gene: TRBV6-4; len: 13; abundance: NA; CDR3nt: TGTGCCAGTGGGACAGGGTGGGGCAATGAGCAGTTCTTC; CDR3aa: CASGTGWGNEQFF
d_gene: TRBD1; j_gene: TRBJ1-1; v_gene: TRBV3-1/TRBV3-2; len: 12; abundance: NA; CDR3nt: TGTGCCAGCAGCCAAGAGGACAGGGGAGCTTTCTTT; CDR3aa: CASSQEDRGAFF
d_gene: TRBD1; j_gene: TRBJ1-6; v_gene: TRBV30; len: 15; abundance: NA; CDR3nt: TGTGCCTGGAGTGAGACGGACAGGTTTAATTCACCCCTCCACTTT; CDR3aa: CAWSETDRFNSPLHF
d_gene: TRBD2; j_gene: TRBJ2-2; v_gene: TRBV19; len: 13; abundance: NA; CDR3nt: TGTGCCAGTAGTAGGGGGGGGACCGGGGAGCTGTTTTTT; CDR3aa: CASSRGGTGELFF
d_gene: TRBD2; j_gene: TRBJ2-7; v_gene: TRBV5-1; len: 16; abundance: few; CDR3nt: TGCGCCAGCAGCTTGGTAGCGGGAGGCTCTTCCTACGAGCAGTACTTC; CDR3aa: CASSLVAGGSSYEQYF
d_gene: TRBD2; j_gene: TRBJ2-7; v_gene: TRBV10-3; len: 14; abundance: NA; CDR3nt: TGTGCCATCAGGCAGACTAGCGGGACTTACGAGCAGTACTTC; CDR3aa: CAIRQTSGTYEQYF
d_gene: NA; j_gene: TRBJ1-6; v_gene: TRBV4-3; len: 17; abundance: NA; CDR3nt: TGCGCCAGCAGCCAAGTTGGGGGAGGTCTCGGTAATTCACCCCTCCACTTT; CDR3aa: CASSQVGGGLGNSPLHF
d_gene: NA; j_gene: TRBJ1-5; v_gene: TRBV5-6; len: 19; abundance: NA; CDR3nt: TGTGCCAGCAGCTTCACGAACCCCTCGTTAAGAGGGCGAGGTCAGCCCCAGCATTTT; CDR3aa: CASSFTNPSLRGRGQPQHF
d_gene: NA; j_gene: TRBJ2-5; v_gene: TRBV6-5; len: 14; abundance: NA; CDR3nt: TGTGCCAGCAGGCGCTCGGGACTTCAAGAGACCCAGTACTTC; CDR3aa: CASRRSGLQETQYF
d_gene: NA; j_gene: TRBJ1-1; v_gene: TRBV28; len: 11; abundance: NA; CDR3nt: TGTGCCGGCCAGAGGGGGACTGAAGCTTTCTTT; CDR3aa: CAGQRGTEAFF
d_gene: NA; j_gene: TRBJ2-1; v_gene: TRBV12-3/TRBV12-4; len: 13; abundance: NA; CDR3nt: TGTGCCAGCAGTTCGGGGTTCCACAATGAGCAGTTCTTC; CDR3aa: CASSSGFHNEQFF
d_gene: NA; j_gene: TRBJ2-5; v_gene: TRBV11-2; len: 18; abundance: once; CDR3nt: TGTGCCAGCAGCTTAGGTCAGGTGGTGGCAGGTTTACAAGAGACCCAGTACTTC; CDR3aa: CASSLGQVVAGLQETQYF
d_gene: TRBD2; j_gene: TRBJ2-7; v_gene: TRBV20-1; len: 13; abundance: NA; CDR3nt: TGCAGTGCTAGTTTCCGGGAGGGCGGCGAGCAGTACTTC; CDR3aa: CSASFREGGEQYF
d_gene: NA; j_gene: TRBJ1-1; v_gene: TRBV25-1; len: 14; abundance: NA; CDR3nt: TGTGCCAGCAGCTCGGATGGGGCGAACACTGAAGCTTTCTTT; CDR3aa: CASSSDGANTEAFF
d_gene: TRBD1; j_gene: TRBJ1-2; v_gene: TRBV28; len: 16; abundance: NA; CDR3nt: TGTGCCAGCAGTCCCCTGGACAGGGTCGTTAACTATGGCTACACCTTC; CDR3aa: CASSPLDRVVNYGYTF
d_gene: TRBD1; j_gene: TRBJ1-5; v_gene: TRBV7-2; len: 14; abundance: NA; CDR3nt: TGTGCCAGCAGCTTTGGACAGGAGAGTCAGCCCCAGCATTTT; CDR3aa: CASSFGQESQPQHF
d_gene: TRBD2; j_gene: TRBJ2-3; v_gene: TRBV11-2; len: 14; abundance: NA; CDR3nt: TGTGCCAGCAGCTTAGAAACTAGCGGAGATACGCAGTATTTT; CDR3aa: CASSLETSGDTQYF
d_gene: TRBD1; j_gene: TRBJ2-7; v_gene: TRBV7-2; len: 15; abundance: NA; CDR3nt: TGTGCCAGCAGCTTAGATTCGGGACAGGGGTCCGAGCAGTACTTC; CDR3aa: CASSLDSGQGSEQYF
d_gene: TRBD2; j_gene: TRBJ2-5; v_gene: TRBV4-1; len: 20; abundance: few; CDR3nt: TGCGCCAGCAGCCAAGAACACCCTACCCAGACTAGCGGGAGTCGAGAGACCCAGTACTTC; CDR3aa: CASSQEHPTQTSGSRETQYF